The rows below give T cell receptor beta chains drawn from one sample of a study of blood T cell repertoires in COVID-19. Profiling relied on immunoSEQ multiplex PCR, and the TCRdb table lists in-frame clones only, not all of them. The repertoire includes fewer than 350,000 clones, roughly 86% of them detected once, and more than 7.5% sits in the top ten. The sequencing sample was made of peripheral blood. The origin of the receptors is a man aged 18 to 35 with active or convalescent COVID-19. Each CDR3 is given with its conserved first and last residue. Fields, in order: clone size, J gene, D gene, V gene, CDR3 DNA, CDR3 protein. A D gene is named only where the DNA matches it firmly. Where a row states a size, it is once, few, many or the class of an expanded clone; other rows omit it.

clone size: -
J gene: TRBJ1-5
D gene: TRBD1
V gene: TRBV27
CDR3 DNA: TGTGCCAGCAGTACCCACTCCGGACAGGGAGATCAGCCCCAGCATTTT
CDR3 protein: CASSTHSGQGDQPQHF

clone size: -
J gene: TRBJ2-5
D gene: -
V gene: TRBV6-5
CDR3 DNA: TGTGCCAGCAGTTACAGGGGAATGGGGGAGACCCAGTACTTC
CDR3 protein: CASSYRGMGETQYF

clone size: -
J gene: TRBJ2-1
D gene: TRBD1
V gene: TRBV27
CDR3 DNA: TGTGCCAGCAGCCTCGGGACAGGGGCCTACAATGAGCAGTTCTTC
CDR3 protein: CASSLGTGAYNEQFF

clone size: -
J gene: TRBJ1-1
D gene: TRBD1
V gene: TRBV7-8
CDR3 DNA: TGTGCCAGCAGGAGCACAGGGGGAAACACTGAAGCTTTCTTT
CDR3 protein: CASRSTGGNTEAFF

clone size: -
J gene: TRBJ1-5
D gene: -
V gene: TRBV4-1
CDR3 DNA: TGCGCCAGCAGCCCCGTCCTCAATCAGCCCCAGCATTTT
CDR3 protein: CASSPVLNQPQHF

clone size: few
J gene: TRBJ1-1
D gene: -
V gene: TRBV14
CDR3 DNA: TGTGCCAGCAGCTTCAGGGGCTGGAACACTGAAGCTTTCTTT
CDR3 protein: CASSFRGWNTEAFF

clone size: -
J gene: TRBJ1-6
D gene: -
V gene: TRBV6-5
CDR3 DNA: TGTGCCAGCAGCAGGGGAAAAGATTCACCCCTCCACTTT
CDR3 protein: CASSRGKDSPLHF

clone size: -
J gene: TRBJ1-3
D gene: TRBD1
V gene: TRBV2
CDR3 DNA: TGTGCCAGCAGTGAAGACAGGGGTGGAAACACCATATATTTT
CDR3 protein: CASSEDRGGNTIYF

clone size: -
J gene: TRBJ1-3
D gene: TRBD1
V gene: TRBV5-4
CDR3 DNA: TGTGCCAGCAGCTTTCGGGACAGGGGAAACACCATATATTTT
CDR3 protein: CASSFRDRGNTIYF

clone size: -
J gene: TRBJ1-3
D gene: -
V gene: TRBV7-8
CDR3 DNA: TGTGCCAGCAGCAAGCGGACTGAACTAAGCTCTGGAAACACCATATATTTT
CDR3 protein: CASSKRTELSSGNTIYF

clone size: -
J gene: TRBJ2-7
D gene: -
V gene: TRBV5-1
CDR3 DNA: TGCGCCAGCAGCCCGGCGGCGGGGACCTACGAGCAGTACTTC
CDR3 protein: CASSPAAGTYEQYF

clone size: -
J gene: TRBJ2-2
D gene: TRBD1
V gene: TRBV9
CDR3 DNA: TGTGCCAGCAGCGCCTGGGGACAGAGCACCGGGGAGCTGTTTTTT
CDR3 protein: CASSAWGQSTGELFF

clone size: many
J gene: TRBJ2-7
D gene: TRBD2
V gene: TRBV4-2
CDR3 DNA: TGTGCCAGCAGCCAAGGAAGCGGGGGGTGGGACGAGCAGTACTTC
CDR3 protein: CASSQGSGGWDEQYF

clone size: -
J gene: TRBJ1-1
D gene: -
V gene: TRBV7-2
CDR3 DNA: TGTGCCAGCACCCCATTCCTCGACAGGAACACTGAAGCTTTCTTT
CDR3 protein: CASTPFLDRNTEAFF

clone size: -
J gene: TRBJ2-7
D gene: -
V gene: TRBV20-1
CDR3 DNA: TGCAGTGCTAGTGCCCCAGTAAACGCCTACGAGCAGTACTTC
CDR3 protein: CSASAPVNAYEQYF

clone size: -
J gene: TRBJ2-7
D gene: TRBD2
V gene: TRBV9
CDR3 DNA: TGTGCCAGCAGCGCCCAACACGGAGCGGGGGTCGAGCAGTACTTC
CDR3 protein: CASSAQHGAGVEQYF

clone size: -
J gene: TRBJ1-2
D gene: -
V gene: TRBV15
CDR3 DNA: TGTGCCACCAGCTCTCCCAACGAGCTTAACTATGGCTACACCTTC
CDR3 protein: CATSSPNELNYGYTF

clone size: -
J gene: TRBJ2-2
D gene: -
V gene: TRBV12-3/TRBV12-4
CDR3 DNA: TGTGCCAGCACCTCGGGGGCCGGGGAGCTGTTTTTT
CDR3 protein: CASTSGAGELFF

clone size: -
J gene: TRBJ2-3
D gene: -
V gene: TRBV27
CDR3 DNA: TGTGCCAGCAGCCCGGGACATTTAGATACGCAGTATTTT
CDR3 protein: CASSPGHLDTQYF

clone size: -
J gene: TRBJ1-3
D gene: TRBD1
V gene: TRBV7-2
CDR3 DNA: TGTGCCAGCAGCCCGCGGCAGGGGGCCTCTGGAAACACCATATATTTT
CDR3 protein: CASSPRQGASGNTIYF

clone size: -
J gene: TRBJ2-3
D gene: -
V gene: TRBV28
CDR3 DNA: TGTGCCAGCAGTTTTCCAGGTCTCACAGATACGCAGTATTTT
CDR3 protein: CASSFPGLTDTQYF

clone size: -
J gene: TRBJ2-1
D gene: TRBD1
V gene: TRBV11-3
CDR3 DNA: TGTGCCAGCAGCTTAAAAGGGACAGGGAGGTACAATGAGCAGTTCTTC
CDR3 protein: CASSLKGTGRYNEQFF

clone size: -
J gene: TRBJ2-6
D gene: -
V gene: TRBV27
CDR3 DNA: TGTGCCAGCAGTCGGGGTTCTGGGGCCAACGTCCTGACTTTC
CDR3 protein: CASSRGSGANVLTF

clone size: once
J gene: TRBJ1-4
D gene: -
V gene: TRBV9
CDR3 DNA: TGTGCCAGTACCCCGCGACAGACAGATGAAAAACTGTTTTTT
CDR3 protein: CASTPRQTDEKLFF